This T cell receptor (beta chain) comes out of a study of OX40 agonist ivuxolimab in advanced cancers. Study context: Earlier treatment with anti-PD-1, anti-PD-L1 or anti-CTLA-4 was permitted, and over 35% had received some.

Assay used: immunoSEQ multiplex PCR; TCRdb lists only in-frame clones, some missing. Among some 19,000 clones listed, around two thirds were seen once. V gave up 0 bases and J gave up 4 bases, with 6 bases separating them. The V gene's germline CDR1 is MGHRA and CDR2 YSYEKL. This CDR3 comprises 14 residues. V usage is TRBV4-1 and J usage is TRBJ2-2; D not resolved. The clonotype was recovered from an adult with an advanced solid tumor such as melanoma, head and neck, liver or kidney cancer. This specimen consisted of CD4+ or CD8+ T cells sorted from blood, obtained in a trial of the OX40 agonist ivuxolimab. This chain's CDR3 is CASSQEKSTGELFF. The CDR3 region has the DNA TGCGCCAGCAGCCAAGAAAAGTCCACCGGGGAGCTGTTTTTT.